The 21 T cell receptor beta chains below all came from one sample that was sequenced in a study of CD8 T cells in ankylosing spondylitis. Each CDR3 protein gets one entry after TCRdb re-called the 5' RACE reads with MiXCR. This table holds roughly 260,000 distinct CDR3 sequences, approximately 20% found once. Sequenced: blood, either unsorted or a sorted T cell fraction (not recorded which). These receptors were collected from a male donor with ankylosing spondylitis or in good health (not recorded which).

This clonotype was counted only a few times. The chain recombines TRBV29-1 with TRBJ2-1, with 8 bases fitting TRBD2. Germline trimming cut 2 bases from V and 4 bases from J; bases unmatched to any gene: 4. CDR3 length equals 14 residues. Germline CDR1 and CDR2: SQVTM and ANQGSEA. CDR3 in DNA: TGCAGCGTTGAATTACTAGCGGTATACAATGAGCAGTTCTTC. It codes for CSVELLAVYNEQFF.

The gene calls are TRBV7-4 and TRBJ2-3; 8 nucleotides line up with TRBD2. V gave up 7 bases and J gave up 0 bases; unmatched junction bases: 12. The CDR3 has 17 residues. Germline V gives CDR1 SGHVT, CDR2 SQSDAQ. Written as DNA, the CDR3 is TGTGCCAGCACCCAAGAGGGCGGGGGGCCAAGCACAGATACGCAGTATTTT. Its translation: CASTQEGGGPSTDTQYF.

CDR3 sequence (DNA): TGCAGCGTTGGTGATGGTAAACTAGGACAAGAGACCCAGTACTTC. Translation: CSVGDGKLGQETQYF. The rearrangement uses TRBV29-1 and TRBJ2-5, with D possibly being TRBD2 (5 bases). V was cut by 4 bases and J by 2 bases, with 17 bases left in between. CDR1 SQVTM and CDR2 ANQGSEA come from the germline V gene. This CDR3 contains 15 residues.

This chain connects TRBV5-1 to TRBJ1-1; 7 nucleotides align to TRBD1. The length of the CDR3 is 16 residues. J lost 3 bases, V lost 4 bases, and 12 bases had no gene match. Germline V lookup: CDR1 SGHRS, CDR2 YFSETQ. This CDR3 reads CASSRGQIGFDTEAFF. The CDR3 DNA is TGCGCCAGCAGCAGGGGACAGATTGGATTCGACACTGAAGCTTTCTTT. Based on the CDR3 plus reference TRBV5-1 and TRBJ1-1, the full variable domain is KAGVTQTPRYLIKTRGQQVTLSCSPISGHRSVSWYQQTPGQGLQFLFEYFSETQRNKGNFPGRFSGRQFSNSRSEMNVSTLELGDSALYLCASSRGQIGFDTEAFFGQGTRLTVV.

The rearrangement links TRBV7-9 to TRBJ2-4; the D gene is possibly TRBD1 (7 bases). From germline, CDR1 is SEHNR and CDR2 FQNEAQ (reference sequence). Trimming pared 5 bases from V and 12 bases from J, leaving 14 bases between. There are 12 residues in the CDR3. The CDR3 DNA reads TGTGCCAGCAGCCACTCAGGGGGGAGTCAGTACTTC. Protein sequence: CASSHSGGSQYF.

This clonotype has more than one count but fewer than ten. The chain carries TRBV5-1 and TRBJ2-1; tentative D call: TRBD2 (5 bases). Germline CDR1 and CDR2: SGHRS and YFSETQ. V was cut by 5 bases and J by 7 bases, with 16 bases left in between. The CDR3 contains 14 residues. The CDR3 reads CASREEVASNEQFF. CDR3 DNA: TGCGCCAGCAGAGAGGAGGTAGCCTCGAATGAGCAGTTCTTC.

This clonotype was seen a handful of times. The chain combines TRBV7-6 with TRBJ2-2; D perhaps matches TRBD1 (7 bases). In germline, CDR1 is SGHVS, CDR2 FNYEAQ. With 2 bases removed from V and 4 bases from J, the gap between germline ends came to 14 bases. This CDR3 region has 16 residues. In DNA form, the CDR3 reads TGTGCCAGCAGCTTACAGGGGGGATTTGGCACCGGGGAGCTGTTTTTT. This translates into CASSLQGGFGTGELFF.

This chain uses TRBV28 with TRBJ2-7, with 10 positions matching TRBD2. CDR1 MDHEN and CDR2 SYDVKM come from the germline V gene. The ends lost 2 bases at V and 6 bases at J; junction bases unmatched: 4. The CDR3 consists of 14 residues. CDR3 in DNA: TGTGCCAGCAGTTTAGGCCTAGCGGGAGTCGAGCAGTACGTC. Translated, it gives CASSLGLAGVEQYV.

This clonotype was counted a few times. The chain combines TRBV12-3 or TRBV12-4 with TRBJ1-2; TRBD1 is a possible D gene (5 bases). V was shortened by 3 bases and J by 13 bases, with 15 bases between the two germline ends. The CDR3 consists of 12 residues. The CDR3 DNA is TGTGCCAGCAGTTTCGGGCGGACACCGCGCACCTTC. This encodes CASSFGRTPRTF.

V usage is TRBV20-1 and J usage is TRBJ1-5, with a tentative D call TRBD1 (5 bases). The germline V gene encodes CDR1 DFQATT and CDR2 SNEGSKA (reference sequence). The CDR3 consists of 14 residues. Deletions cut 4 bases from V and 7 bases from J, with 17 bases between. CDR3: CSANTRAGEQPQHF. CDR3 DNA: TGCAGTGCTAACACGAGAGCGGGGGAACAGCCCCAGCATTTT.

This clonotype was counted between two and nine times. The V gene is TRBV5-5, the J gene TRBJ2-5; D is unclear. Trimming took off 2 bases at V and 9 bases at J, with 11 bases between the two ends. The CDR3 covers 12 residues. Germline CDR1 and CDR2: SGHKS and YYEKEE (reference sequence). CDR3 nucleotides: TGTGCCAGCAGCTTCTCGGACGTCTCCCAGTACTTC. It encodes CASSFSDVSQYF. Full variable domain (remainder filled in from reference TRBV5-5 and TRBJ2-5): DAGVTQSPTHLIKTRGQQVTLRCSPISGHKSVSWYQQVLGQGPQFIFQYYEKEERGRGNFPDRFSARQFPNYSSELNVNALLLGDSALYLCASSFSDVSQYFGPGTRLLVL.

This clonotype turned up a few times. The chain is built from TRBV27 and TRBJ2-4, with a possible D match to TRBD2 (6 bases). The CDR3 has 14 amino acids. CDR1 and CDR2 from the germline V gene are MNHEY and SMNVEV (reference sequence). The V gene lost 7 bases and the J gene lost 1 base, with 11 bases spanning the gap. The CDR3 sequence is CASMEGLAKNIQYF. The DNA for the CDR3 is TGTGCCAGCATGGAGGGTTTGGCCAAAAACATTCAGTACTTC.

The V and J genes are TRBV12-3 or TRBV12-4 and TRBJ2-5; 8 bases fit TRBD2. This CDR3 is built from 14 residues. V shed 9 bases and J 2 bases; nucleotides not matched to a gene: 8. The CDR3 loop reads CASSERGFQETQYF. CDR3 bases: TGTGCCAGTAGTGAGCGGGGGTTTCAAGAGACCCAGTACTTC.

The V call is TRBV11-2, the J call TRBJ1-1; tentatively, D is TRBD1 (6 bases). The CDR3 is made up of 15 amino acids. V was shortened by 5 bases and J by 11 bases, with 24 bases between the two germline ends. The V gene's germline CDR1 is SGHAT and CDR2 FQNNGV. This chain's CDR3 is CASSQTGQLTFSAFF. DNA for the CDR3: TGTGCCAGCAGCCAGACCGGACAGTTGACGTTTTCGGCTTTCTTT.

J is TRBJ2-1 and V is TRBV12-3 or TRBV12-4; D tentatively reads TRBD1 or TRBD2 (5 bases each). The CDR3 length is 16 residues. Trimming took off 5 bases at V and 0 bases at J, with 14 bases between the two ends. The CDR3 bases are TGTGCCAGCAGTCCCCGACAGCGGAGCTCCTACAATGAGCAGTTCTTC. Translation: CASSPRQRSSYNEQFF.

This chain links TRBV2 with TRBJ2-4; D may be TRBD2 (6 bases). Germline lookup yields CDR1 SNHLY and CDR2 FYNNEI. CDR3 length: 17 residues. The V gene lost 0 bases and the J gene lost 7 bases, with 19 bases spanning the gap. CDR3 DNA: TGTGCCAGCAGTGAAGCGCCGCAGGGAGGATGGGGGAACATTCAGTACTTC. Its protein is CASSEAPQGGWGNIQYF.

This clonotype was detected only a few times. The chain recombines TRBV7-2 with TRBJ2-5, with 7 bases lining up with TRBD2. In germline, CDR1 is SGHTA, CDR2 FQGNSA. V lost 1 base and J lost 4; bases outside the gene matches: 9. This CDR3 is built from 16 residues. The CDR3 spells CASSLDGGRLRETQYF. CDR3 nucleotides: TGTGCCAGCAGCTTAGACGGCGGGAGATTGAGAGAGACCCAGTACTTC.

This clonotype was observed a handful of times. The chain joins TRBV6-4 to TRBJ2-2; D call uncertain. Trimming cost V 2 bases and J 5 bases, with 6 bases left between them. Germline CDR1 is MRHNA and CDR2 is SNTAGT. The CDR3 extends over 13 amino acids. This CDR3 is CASSDEMTGELFF. For the CDR3, the DNA is TGTGCCAGCAGTGACGAGATGACCGGGGAGCTGTTTTTT.

V and J are TRBV12-3 or TRBV12-4 and TRBJ2-5; D unresolved. The CDR3 contains 13 residues. With 8 bases removed from V and 2 bases from J, the gap between germline ends came to 12 bases. This CDR3 reads CASRSSPQETQYF. CDR3 DNA: TGTGCCAGCCGCTCCAGTCCTCAAGAGACCCAGTACTTC.

The CDR3 bases are TGTGCCAGTAGTACCTGGTGGGATACGCAGTATTTT. Its protein is CASSTWWDTQYF. This chain connects TRBV19 to TRBJ2-3, with D uncertain. Per germline, CDR1 LNHDA and CDR2 SQIVND (reference sequence). CDR3 length: 12 amino acids. The V and J ends lost 4 bases and 6 bases respectively, with 8 bases between them.

The V gene is TRBV2, the J gene TRBJ2-7; tentatively, D is TRBD1 or TRBD2 (5 bases each). The V gene lost 7 bases and the J gene lost 3 bases, with 13 bases spanning the gap. Germline V gene sequence: CDR1 SNHLY, CDR2 FYNNEI. The CDR3 sequence is 13 residues long. CDR3 sequence (DNA): TGTGCCAGCAAAAGAGGGGCCCTCTACGAGCAGTACGTC. Residues: CASKRGALYEQYV.